This T cell receptor (beta chain) was captured in a study of regulatory T cells in long-lasting Graves disease. V was trimmed by 1 base and J by 3 bases, leaving 10 bases between them. The CDR3 has 15 residues. CDR1 and CDR2 from the germline V gene are SGHTA and FQGTGA. Construction of TCR beta libraries relied on iRepertoire HTBI primers and on Arm-PCR targeting CDR3 regions. TCRdb processed the multiplex PCR reads anew with MiXCR; each CDR3 protein has one entry. The sample lists about half a million distinct CDR3 sequences; 12% were seen once. Findings of the study overall: There was favoring of TRBV28, TRBJ1-2 and TRBJ2-5 in persistent disease.

This clonotype showed up many times. What it recognizes is unknown. The time point denotes: newly diagnosed GD, antithyroid drugs for less than 3 months. RNA from PBMCs was the source of the TCR library. These data were also reused for a study on T cells in Graves' hyperthyroidism and ophthalmopathy. This second study says: Patients were excluded because of uncontrolled infection, other autoimmune disease, pregnancy or lactation. Among thyroid clonotypes expanded above 0.001, most also appeared in blood.

The V and J genes are TRBV7-3 and TRBJ2-1; the D gene is possibly TRBD2 (6 bases). The source material was peripheral blood mononuclear cells (PBMCs), sampled at new diagnosis, from a patient treated with antithyroid drugs. The origin of this receptor is a woman aged 25 to 39 with Graves disease. In DNA form, the CDR3 reads TGTGCCAGCAGCTTAAGGGCTAGCGACTACAATGAGCAGTTCTTC. Its protein is CASSLRASDYNEQFF.